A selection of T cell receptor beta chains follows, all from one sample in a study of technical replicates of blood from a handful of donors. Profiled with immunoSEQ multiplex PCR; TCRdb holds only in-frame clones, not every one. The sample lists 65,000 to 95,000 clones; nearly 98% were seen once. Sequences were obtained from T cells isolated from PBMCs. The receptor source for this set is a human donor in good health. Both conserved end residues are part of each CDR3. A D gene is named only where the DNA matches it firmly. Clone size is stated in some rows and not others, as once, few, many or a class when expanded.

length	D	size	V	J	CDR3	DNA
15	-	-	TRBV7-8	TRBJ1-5	CASSLGRVGNQPQHF	TGTGCCAGCAGCTTAGGGCGGGTGGGCAATCAGCCCCAGCATTTT
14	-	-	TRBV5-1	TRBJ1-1	CASSLFPGNTEAFF	TGCGCCAGCAGCTTGTTCCCGGGGAACACTGAAGCTTTCTTT
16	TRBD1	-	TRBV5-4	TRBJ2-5	CASSLETGWAGETQYF	TGTGCCAGCAGCTTGGAGACAGGGTGGGCAGGGGAGACCCAGTACTTC
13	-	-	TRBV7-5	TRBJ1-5	CVRSPEGNRVKHF	TGTGTCAGAAGCCCAGAGGGGAACAGGGTGAAGCATTTT
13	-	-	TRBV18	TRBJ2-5	CASSPGDQETQYF	TGTGCCAGCTCGCCCGGGGACCAAGAGACCCAGTACTTC
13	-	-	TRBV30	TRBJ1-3	CAWEVSSGNTIYF	TGTGCCTGGGAGGTGAGCTCTGGAAACACCATATATTTT
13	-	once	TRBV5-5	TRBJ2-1	CASSFYRYNEQFF	TGTGCCAGCAGCTTTTACAGGTACAATGAGCAGTTCTTC
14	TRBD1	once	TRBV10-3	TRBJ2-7	CAISTDRVDYEQYF	TGTGCCATCAGTACCGACAGGGTCGACTACGAGCAGTACTTC
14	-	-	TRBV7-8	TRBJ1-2	CASSLFTDSDGYTF	TGTGCCAGCAGCTTATTCACAGATTCGGATGGCTACACCTTC
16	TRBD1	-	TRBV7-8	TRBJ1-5	CASSPWTGPSNQPQHF	TGTGCCAGCAGCCCATGGACAGGCCCTAGCAATCAGCCCCAGCATTTT
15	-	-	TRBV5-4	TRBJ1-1	CASSDPGHLNTEAFF	TGTGCCAGCAGCGACCCGGGACATTTGAACACTGAAGCTTTCTTT
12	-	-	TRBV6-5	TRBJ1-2	CASSGRPYGYTF	TGTGCCAGCAGTGGGAGGCCCTATGGCTACACCTTC
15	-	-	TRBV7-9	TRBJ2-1	CASSLDSNLYNEQFF	TGTGCCAGCAGCCTGGACTCCAACCTCTACAATGAGCAGTTCTTC
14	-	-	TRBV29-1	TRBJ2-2	CSVEDHGFTGELFF	TGCAGCGTTGAAGATCACGGGTTTACCGGGGAGCTGTTTTTT
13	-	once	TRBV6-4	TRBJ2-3	CASSASGTDTQYF	TGTGCCAGCAGTGCATCAGGCACAGATACGCAGTATTTT
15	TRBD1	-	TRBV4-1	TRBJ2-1	CASSGRDRGRTEQFF	TGCGCCAGCAGCGGCCGGGACAGGGGTCGTACTGAGCAGTTCTTC
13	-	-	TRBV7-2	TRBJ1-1	CASSLTGNTEAFF	TGTGCCAGCAGCTTGACAGGTAACACTGAAGCTTTCTTT
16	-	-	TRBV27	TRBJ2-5	CASSLFVGGRGETQYF	TGTGCCAGCAGTTTATTTGTCGGGGGGCGTGGAGAGACCCAGTACTTC
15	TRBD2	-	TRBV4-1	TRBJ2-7	CASSLTSGFSYEQYF	TGCGCCAGCAGCCTAACTAGCGGGTTCTCCTACGAGCAGTACTTC
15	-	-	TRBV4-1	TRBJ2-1	CASSQGAGILNEQFF	TGCGCCAGCAGCCAAGGGGCCGGGATTCTAAATGAGCAGTTCTTC
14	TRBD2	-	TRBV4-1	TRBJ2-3	CASSGGGGSDTQYF	TGCGCCAGCAGCGGCGGGGGAGGGTCAGATACGCAGTATTTT
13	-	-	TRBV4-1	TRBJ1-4	CASSQGGGGKLFF	TGCGCCAGCAGCCAAGGAGGGGGGGGAAAACTGTTTTTT
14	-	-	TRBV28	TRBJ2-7	CASRPRQFTYEQYF	TGTGCCAGCAGGCCTCGACAGTTCACCTACGAGCAGTACTTC
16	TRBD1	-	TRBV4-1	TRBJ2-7	CASSQDLQGRGYEQYF	TGCGCCAGCAGCCAAGATCTACAGGGGCGAGGCTACGAGCAGTACTTC
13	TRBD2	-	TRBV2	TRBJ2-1	CASSVLANNEQFF	TGTGCCAGCTCGGTACTAGCGAACAATGAGCAGTTCTTC
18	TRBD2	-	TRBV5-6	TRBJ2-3	CASRELAGQLPMADTQYF	TGTGCCAGCAGGGAGCTAGCGGGTCAACTCCCAATGGCAGATACGCAGTATTTT
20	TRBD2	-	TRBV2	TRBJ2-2	CASSADSGTSRKANTGELFF	TGTGCCAGCAGTGCGGATTCTGGGACTAGCAGAAAAGCGAACACCGGGGAGCTGTTTTTT
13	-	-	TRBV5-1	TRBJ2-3	CASSPLAADTQYF	TGCGCCAGCAGCCCGCTAGCAGCAGATACGCAGTATTTT
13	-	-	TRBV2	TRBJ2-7	CASSIRQDHEQYF	TGTGCCAGCAGTATACGACAGGACCACGAGCAGTACTTC
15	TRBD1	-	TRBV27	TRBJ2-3	CASSLRQGSTDTQYF	TGTGCCAGCAGTTTAAGACAGGGAAGCACAGATACGCAGTATTTT
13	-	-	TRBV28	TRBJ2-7	CAGRDTSSYEQYF	TGTGCCGGCCGGGACACTTCCTCCTACGAGCAGTACTTC
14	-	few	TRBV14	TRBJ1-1	CASSQQGVGTEAFF	TGTGCCAGCAGCCAGCAGGGCGTGGGCACTGAAGCTTTCTTT
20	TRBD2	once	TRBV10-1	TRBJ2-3	CASSDLLGTSGGTSTDTQYF	TGCGCCAGCAGTGACCTACTCGGGACTAGCGGTGGAACTAGCACAGATACGCAGTATTTT
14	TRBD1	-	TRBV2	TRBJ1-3	CASSIDRAGNTIYF	TGTGCCAGCAGTATAGACAGGGCGGGAAACACCATATATTTT
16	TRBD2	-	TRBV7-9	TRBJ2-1	CASSSSGGLAGVEQFF	TGTGCCAGCAGCTCCTCCGGAGGACTAGCGGGAGTTGAGCAGTTCTTC
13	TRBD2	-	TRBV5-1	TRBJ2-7	CASRGTTPEEQYF	TGCGCCAGCCGCGGGACTACGCCAGAAGAGCAGTACTTC
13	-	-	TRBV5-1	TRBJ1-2	CASSLVVNYGYTF	TGCGCCAGCAGCTTGGTAGTGAACTATGGCTACACCTTC
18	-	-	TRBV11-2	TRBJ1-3	CASSPLWAGAHSGNTIYF	TGTGCCAGCAGCCCACTTTGGGCAGGGGCCCACTCTGGAAACACCATATATTTT
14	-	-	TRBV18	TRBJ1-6	CASPNIQGNSPLHF	TGTGCCAGCCCCAACATACAGGGCAATTCACCCCTCCACTTT
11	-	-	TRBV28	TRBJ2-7	CASRSQGIPYF	TGTGCCAGCAGGTCTCAGGGGATTCCGTACTTC
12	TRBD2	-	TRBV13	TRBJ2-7	CASTSGGAEQYF	TGTGCCAGTACTAGCGGGGGAGCCGAGCAGTACTTC